A single T cell receptor beta chain is shown here with its context. As yet, its antigen is unknown. TCRdb's table, derived via immunoSEQ multiplex PCR, lists solely in-frame clones and lacks some. Of 110,000 to 150,000 clones listed, roughly 90% are singletons. This record comes from a study of cytomegalovirus exposure and HLA in healthy donors. Study details: The 100 to 150 validation repertoires, a later analysis reported, used the same platform as the 600 to 700 repertoires from the first cohort. General observations from the study: Most TCR sequences proved rare, with some public TCRs found in many donors.

Sequencing was performed on PBMCs. This TCR came from a man younger than 30 in good health and CMV-seronegative.

CDR3 nucleotide sequence: TGTGCCAGCAGCGGTAATCACAGGGGGCCTAATGAAAAACTGTTTTTT. It specifies CASSGNHRGPNEKLFF. This chain joins TRBV7-9 and TRBJ1-4, with 9 nucleotides matching TRBD1. The CDR3 is 16 residues long. The germline V gene encodes CDR1 SEHNR and CDR2 FQNEAQ (reference sequence). With 5 bases clipped from V and 3 bases from J, the junction kept 7 bases outside the gene matches. The full variable domain, rest sourced from reference TRBV7-9 and TRBJ1-4, is DTGVSQNPRHKITKRGQNVTFRCDPISEHNRLYWYRQTLGQGPEFLTYFQNEAQLEKSRLLSDRFSAERPKGSFSTLEIQRTEQGDSAMYLCASSGNHRGPNEKLFFGSGTQLSVL.